These 16 T cell receptor beta chains share one sample of origin, sequenced in a study of CD8 T cells in Susac syndrome. Roughly 0.45 to 1 ug RNA was reverse transcribed with random hexamers. Each CDR3 protein is one row after TCRdb ran MiXCR on the immunoSEQ multiplex PCR reads. Of over 150,000 distinct CDR3 sequences listed, 90% to 97% are singletons. The specimen was CD4+ T cells from PBMCs. These receptors were obtained from a human donor with Susac syndrome.

This rearrangement joins TRBV2 to TRBJ2-3; perhaps TRBD2 as D (6 bases). Trimming took off 7 bases at V and 0 bases at J, with 14 bases between the two ends. The CDR3 length is 15 residues. In germline, CDR1 is SNHLY, CDR2 FYNNEI. CDR3 amino acids: CASTRVGTSTDTQYF. The CDR3, as DNA: TGTGCCAGCACCAGAGTTGGGACTAGCACAGATACGCAGTATTTT.

The CDR3 reads CASSVGPQGQETQYF. CDR3 in DNA: TGTGCCAGCAGCGTAGGTCCACAGGGGCAAGAGACCCAGTACTTC. The rearrangement joins TRBV9 to TRBJ2-5; 7 nucleotides line up with TRBD1. Losses at the gene ends were 0 bases for V and 2 bases for J; bases not matched to a gene: 4. The CDR3 has 15 residues. From germline, CDR1 is SGDLS and CDR2 YYNGEE.

The chain is built from TRBV21-1 and TRBJ1-4. TRBV21-1 counts as a pseudogene. This CDR3 spans 14 amino acids. For the CDR3, the DNA is TGTGCCAGCAGGCCCAGGGAATACGGCGAAAAACTGTTTTTT. It encodes CASRPREYGEKLFF.

The chain carries TRBV30 and TRBJ2-7, with a possible D match to TRBD1 (5 bases). V lost 0 bases to trimming and J lost 6 bases, with 12 bases between them. The length of the CDR3 is 13 residues. Per the germline V gene, CDR1 is GTSNPN and CDR2 is SVGIG (reference sequence). The CDR3 DNA reads TGTGCCTGGAGTGTAGGGGCGAGCAGCGAGCAGTACTTC. Its protein is CAWSVGASSEQYF.

The chain carries TRBV5-1 and TRBJ2-2, with D tentatively TRBD2 (5 bases). Germline V gene data show CDR1 as SGHRS and CDR2 as YFSETQ. V was clipped by 4 bases and J by 6 bases, with 13 bases between them. The CDR3 extends over 14 amino acids. The CDR3 sequence: CASSLDYGAGELFF. The CDR3 DNA reads as TGCGCCAGCAGCCTTGACTACGGGGCCGGGGAGCTGTTTTTT.

The J gene is TRBJ1-5, the V gene TRBV28; D uncertain. Trimming took off 5 bases at V and 5 bases at J, with 22 bases between the two ends. CDR3 length: 17 amino acids. Germline V CDR1 and CDR2: MDHEN, SYDVKM. CDR3 loop: CASSPTDLWEVHQPQHF. In DNA, the CDR3 is TGTGCCAGCAGTCCAACGGACCTATGGGAGGTCCATCAGCCCCAGCATTTT.

The rearrangement uses TRBV24-1 and TRBJ2-5; D may be TRBD2 (6 bases). Trimming pared 3 bases from V and 5 bases from J, leaving 15 bases between. From germline, CDR1 is KGHDR and CDR2 SFDVKD. The CDR3 sequence is 15 residues long. CDR3 bases: TGTGCCACCAGTGATAGGGCGGGACGGGGCGAGACCCAGTACTTC. Translation: CATSDRAGRGETQYF.

The chain recombines TRBV5-6 with TRBJ1-1, with D perhaps matching TRBD1 (6 bases). Per the germline V gene, CDR1 is SGHDT and CDR2 is YYEEEE. This CDR3 has 16 amino acids. Between the trimmed V and J ends, which lost 4 bases and 1 base, there was a span of 17 bases. Here the CDR3 reads CASSPGMRGENTEAFF. As DNA, the CDR3 is TGTGCCAGCAGCCCGGGTATGAGGGGGGAGAACACTGAAGCTTTCTTT.

This chain connects TRBV11-2 to TRBJ2-4; TRBD2 agrees at 15 bases. Germline V gene data show CDR1 as SGHAT and CDR2 as FQNNGV. V dropped 5 bases and J dropped 0; count of bases not matched to a gene: 8. The CDR3 is 19 residues long. As DNA, the CDR3 is TGTGCCAGCAGCAACACGGGACTAGCGGGGGGACTAGCCAAAAACATTCAGTACTTC. This gives the protein CASSNTGLAGGLAKNIQYF. Full variable domain (outside the CDR3, taken from reference TRBV11-2 and TRBJ2-4): EAGVAQSPRYKIIEKRQSVAFWCNPISGHATLYWYQQILGQGPKLLIQFQNNGVVDDSQLPKDRFSAERLKGVDSTLKIQPAKLEDSAVYLCASSNTGLAGGLAKNIQYFGAGTRLSVL.

This rearrangement joins TRBV19 to TRBJ2-2; D remains ambiguous. Germline lookup yields CDR1 LNHDA and CDR2 SQIVND (reference sequence). The CDR3 is 13 residues long. Trimming took 4 bases from V and 0 from J, leaving 3 bases between them. In nucleotides, the CDR3 is TGTGCCAGTAGTAATCCGAACACCGGGGAGCTGTTTTTT. This translates into CASSNPNTGELFF. Together with reference TRBV19 and TRBJ2-2, the CDR3 gives the full variable domain: DGGITQSPKYLFRKEGQNVTLSCEQNLNHDAMYWYRQDPGQGLRLIYYSQIVNDFQKGDIAEGYSVSREKKESFPLTVTSAQKNPTAFYLCASSNPNTGELFFGEGSRLTVL.

The chain uses TRBV7-9 and TRBJ1-1, with 11 bases matching TRBD1. CDR1 SEHNR and CDR2 FQNEAQ come from the germline V gene (reference sequence). The junction had 6 bases not matched to a gene; V was cut back by 5 bases and J by 1 base. The CDR3 length is 16 residues. The DNA of the CDR3 is TGTGCCAGCAGCCCCGCAGGGACAGGGGGGAACACTGAAGCTTTCTTT. Translated: CASSPAGTGGNTEAFF.

The chain links TRBV5-6 to TRBJ2-1; the D gene is possibly TRBD2 (5 bases). The V gene lost 5 bases and the J gene lost 4 bases, with 13 bases spanning the gap. This CDR3 is built from 14 residues. The germline gives CDR1 SGHDT, CDR2 YYEEEE. The CDR3 coding sequence is TGTGCCAGCAGGGCTGGCCGGGAATACAATGAGCAGTTCTTC. Translating it yields CASRAGREYNEQFF.

The V and J genes are TRBV7-9 and TRBJ1-2; D unclear. Germline V gene sequence: CDR1 SEHNR, CDR2 FQNEAQ (reference sequence). The CDR3 is 12 residues long. Trimming removed 1 base from V and 8 bases from J, with 8 bases in between. CDR3 nucleotide sequence: TGTGCCAGCAGCTTAGGTGTTGGCGGCTACACCTTC. Translation: CASSLGVGGYTF.

The V gene is TRBV20-1, the J gene TRBJ2-1; D is unclear. CDR3 length equals 14 residues. Trimming took 4 bases from V and 0 from J, leaving 10 bases between them. CDR1 and CDR2 (germline): DFQATT, SNEGSKA (reference sequence). The CDR3 nucleotides read TGCAGTGCTAAGGACGCCGGCTCCTACAATGAGCAGTTCTTC. Its protein is CSAKDAGSYNEQFF.

As DNA, the CDR3 is TGCAGCGCCCAACCACGTAACATGAACACTGAAGCTTTCTTT. This gives the protein CSAQPRNMNTEAFF. The rearrangement uses TRBV29-1 and TRBJ1-1, with D unclear. The CDR3 has 14 amino acids. V lost 7 bases, J lost 0 bases, and 15 bases lay in between. Germline V CDR1 and CDR2: SQVTM, ANQGSEA.

J is TRBJ2-1 and V is TRBV7-9; weak D call: TRBD2 (6 bases). The V end lost 5 bases, the J end lost 4 bases, and 18 bases lay between the germline ends. Germline lookup yields CDR1 SEHNR and CDR2 FQNEAQ (reference sequence). This CDR3 region has 16 residues. CDR3 sequence: CASSPRRDLRYNEQFF. Written as DNA, the CDR3 is TGTGCCAGCAGCCCGAGGAGGGACCTAAGATACAATGAGCAGTTCTTC.